This entry describes one T cell receptor (beta chain). Its target is not known. This entry comes from a study of vaccination and CD4 T cells after COVID-19. Treatment described: approximately 10-day PBMC culture with coronavirus spike peptide pools or control peptides (ViraFEST assay). On day 3 and again on day 7, fresh IL-2 medium was used to replace half the medium. Investigators isolated CD4+ T cells by negative selection after about 11 days of culture. This CDR3 is 16 amino acids long. In germline, CDR1 is MDHEN, CDR2 SYDVKM. Unmatched junction bases numbered 4, after V lost 2 bases and J lost 2 bases. Cultured CD4+ T cell DNA was sequenced using the Oncomine TCR Beta short-read assay. TCRdb re-derived calls from the PCR reads in MiXCR, one entry per CDR3 protein. The sample has about 18,000 distinct CDR3 sequences; 50% are singletons.

This receptor was identified in a human donor who had recovered from COVID-19. The rearrangement links TRBV28 to TRBJ2-7, with 12 bases matching TRBD2. Material for sequencing was CD4+ T cells from blood, cultured in vitro. The DNA for the CDR3 is TGTGCCAGCAGTTTAGCGGCTAGCGGGAGGGCCTACGAGCAGTACTTC. This translates into CASSLAASGRAYEQYF.